This T cell receptor beta chain derives from a study of cytomegalovirus exposure and HLA in healthy donors. A note on this clone: No antigen is known for it.

Germline-derived CDR1 and CDR2 are MNHNS and SASEGT. Trimming took 7 bases from V and 0 from J, leaving 12 bases between them. The CDR3 is 14 amino acids. A multiplex PCR was run with 60 Vbeta primers and 13 Jbeta primers. Assay used: immunoSEQ multiplex PCR; TCRdb lists only in-frame clones, some missing. The listing contains 100,000 or so clones. Regarding the study as a whole: The authors considered a cluster of highly shared sequence variants likely to be a sequencing artifact.

Sequenced sample: PBMCs. The chain is built from TRBV6-1 and TRBJ1-2; no firm D call. The clonotype was recovered from a man aged 50-59 years in good health and CMV-seronegative. The CDR3, as DNA: TGTGCCAGCATTCCGAACCAGTCTAACTATGGCTACACCTTC. Its protein is CASIPNQSNYGYTF.